This entry features one T cell receptor (beta chain) sequence. Its antigen is not identified. The data belong to a study of T cells after yellow fever vaccination. It was through 5'RACE template switching that TCR cDNA was made, with a universal primer site and UMIs added. TCRdb recomputed calls from the 5' RACE reads with MiXCR, one row per CDR3 protein. The data hold a few hundred thousand distinct CDR3 sequences, with about 3% observed a single time. The CDR3 consists of 12 residues. V was shortened by 6 bases and J by 15 bases, with 18 bases between the two germline ends. Germline CDR1 and CDR2: MNHEY and SVGAGI. General study results and limits: Boosting was followed by the reappearance of most primary-vaccination clones (about 96% CD4, about 88% CD8). The bulk population could contribute abundant contaminating clonotypes to FACS-sorted repertoires.

This receptor was taken from a man younger than 35 who received the YFV17D yellow fever vaccine. The chain combines TRBV6-5 with TRBJ2-1; D is ambiguous. The specimen was CD4+ T cells sorted from PBMCs, collected 10 days after the yellow fever booster vaccination. The CDR3 region is CASSSPNIRWFF. CDR3 in DNA: TGTGCCAGCAGCTCGCCGAACATACGGTGGTTCTTC.